The rows below give T cell receptor beta chains drawn from one sample of a study of CD8+CD57+ T cells in acquired aplastic anemia. TCRdb re-called the reads with MiXCR, one entry per CDR3 protein. Counted here are about 58,000 distinct CDR3 sequences, roughly 60% occurring once; the ten biggest clones make up under 20%. The sequenced sample was sorted CD4+, CD8+, or CD8+CD57+ T cells (not recorded which) from PBMCs. The receptors here all came from a human donor with aplastic anemia. CDR3s include the opening cysteine and the closing phenylalanine or tryptophan. Each record gives: J gene, clone size, CDR3 length, D gene, V gene, CDR3 DNA, CDR3 protein. D genes are given only for firm matches. A row's size may be missing; if present it is once, few, many or a size class.

TRBJ2-5	once	12	TRBD1	TRBV29-1	TGCAGCGTGGGGGACAGGGGCCAGACCCAGTACTTC	CSVGDRGQTQYF
TRBJ2-2	many	14	NA	TRBV13	TGTGCCAGCAGCCCGGGATCGAACACCGGGGAGCTGTTTTTT	CASSPGSNTGELFF
TRBJ2-1	NA	13	TRBD2	TRBV2	TGTGCCAGCGCGGGGGTAGGGGCCAATGAGCAGTTCTTC	CASAGVGANEQFF
TRBJ2-7	NA	15	NA	TRBV15	TGTGCCACCAGCAACGAACAGGGAGGTTCCTACGAGCAGTACTTC	CATSNEQGGSYEQYF
TRBJ2-7	once	16	TRBD2	TRBV5-1	TGCGCCAGCAGCATCTCACTAGCGGGGGCCAGCTACGAGCAGTACTTC	CASSISLAGASYEQYF
TRBJ1-5	many	15	NA	TRBV4-2	TGTGCCAGCAGCCAAACGAAATCCGGCACCCAGCCCCAGCATTTT	CASSQTKSGTQPQHF
TRBJ1-5	many	14	NA	TRBV19	TGTGCCAGTACCTATGGAGGCAGGGATCAGCCCCAGCATTTT	CASTYGGRDQPQHF
TRBJ1-4	few	14	TRBD1	TRBV10-3	TGTGCCATCAGTGAAGGGACAGGGGATGAAAAACTGTTTTTT	CAISEGTGDEKLFF
TRBJ1-6	many	18	NA	TRBV11-1	TGTGCCAGCAGCTCATTCAGGGCGAAGAGCTCCTATAATTCACCCCTCCACTTT	CASSSFRAKSSYNSPLHF
TRBJ1-2	NA	12	NA	TRBV29-1	TGCAGCGTTGGAGGCCCCCCGGGGAGCTACACCTTC	CSVGGPPGSYTF
TRBJ2-7	NA	11	NA	TRBV7-9	TGTGCCAGCAGCGTCAATCGGGAGCAGTACTTC	CASSVNREQYF
TRBJ2-7	NA	16	NA	TRBV13	TGTGCCAGCAGCCAAGGCAGGGGCGAAGGGTACTACGAGCAGTACTTC	CASSQGRGEGYYEQYF
TRBJ1-1	NA	14	NA	TRBV2	TGTGCCAGCAAGGCTAGGGGAGGGGACACTGAAGCTTTCTTT	CASKARGGDTEAFF
TRBJ1-2	NA	17	TRBD1	TRBV11-2	TGTGCCAGCAGCTTAGATGCAGACAGGGCTGCTAGCTATGGCTACACCTTC	CASSLDADRAASYGYTF
TRBJ2-1	many	12	NA	TRBV2	TGTGCCAGCAGTGAAGGGGGCCGCGAGCAGTTCTTC	CASSEGGREQFF
TRBJ1-4	once	12	NA	TRBV9	TGTGCCAGCAGCGTCACTGGGGAAAAACTGTTTTTT	CASSVTGEKLFF
TRBJ1-2	NA	14	TRBD1	TRBV10-3	TGTGCCATCAGTGAATCCCCAGGGGGGGCCGGTTTCACCTTC	CAISESPGGAGFTF
TRBJ2-6	few	13	NA	TRBV7-9	TGTGCCAGCAGGAAAGCCGGGGCCAACGTCCTGACTTTC	CASRKAGANVLTF
TRBJ1-1	NA	13	NA	TRBV15	TGTGCCACCAGCAGAGAGGGAGGCACTGAAGCTTTCTTT	CATSREGGTEAFF
TRBJ1-5	NA	14	TRBD1	TRBV12-3/TRBV12-4	TGTGCCAGCAGTTTATGGGGACAGGGCGGCAATGAGCATTTT	CASSLWGQGGNEHF
TRBJ1-6	NA	12	NA	TRBV7-9	TGTGCCAGCAGCTCAAACAATTCACCCCTCCACTTT	CASSSNNSPLHF
TRBJ2-1	NA	15	NA	TRBV25-1	TGTGCCAGCAGTTACTCGGGGGATCACTACAATGAGCAGTTCTTC	CASSYSGDHYNEQFF
TRBJ2-1	NA	14	NA	TRBV19	TGTGCCAGTAGTATAGATATCGGTGTGGGTGAGCAGTTCTTC	CASSIDIGVGEQFF
TRBJ1-3	many	16	NA	TRBV2	TGTGCCAGCAGTGAAGGCCGGCTCTACTCTGGAAACACCATATATTTT	CASSEGRLYSGNTIYF